This T cell receptor beta chain originates from a study of Graves' ophthalmopathy and Graves' hyperthyroidism. General study results and limits: Blood also contained most of the expanded thyroid clonotypes above 0.001 frequency.

CDR1 and CDR2 (germline): LNHNV, YYDKDF (reference sequence). CDR3 length equals 16 residues. The authors amplified TCR beta CDR3 regions, and they did so from RNA transcripts for repertoire sequencing. First-round RT-PCR with HTBI primers preceded a second-round multiplex PCR. One entry per CDR3 protein, called by TCRdb with MiXCR from the multiplex PCR reads. The table lists around 1,000,000 distinct CDR3 sequences, 35% to 45% of them singletons. New diagnoses, under 2 months' duration, and ages 18 to 65 characterized the hyperthyroidism patients. This clonotype was observed many times. Its antigen is unidentified. At one end, the junction sequence differs from germline, possibly due to a read error.

The clonotype was recovered from an adult man with Graves' hyperthyroidism. The sequencing sample was made of peripheral blood or thyroid tissue (not recorded which). The V call is TRBV15, the J call TRBJ1-5; tentative D call: TRBD1 (6 bases). In nucleotides, the CDR3 is TGTGCCACCAGCAGAGCGGAGACAGGATATCATCAACCCCAGCATTTT. This encodes CATSRAETGYHQPQHF.